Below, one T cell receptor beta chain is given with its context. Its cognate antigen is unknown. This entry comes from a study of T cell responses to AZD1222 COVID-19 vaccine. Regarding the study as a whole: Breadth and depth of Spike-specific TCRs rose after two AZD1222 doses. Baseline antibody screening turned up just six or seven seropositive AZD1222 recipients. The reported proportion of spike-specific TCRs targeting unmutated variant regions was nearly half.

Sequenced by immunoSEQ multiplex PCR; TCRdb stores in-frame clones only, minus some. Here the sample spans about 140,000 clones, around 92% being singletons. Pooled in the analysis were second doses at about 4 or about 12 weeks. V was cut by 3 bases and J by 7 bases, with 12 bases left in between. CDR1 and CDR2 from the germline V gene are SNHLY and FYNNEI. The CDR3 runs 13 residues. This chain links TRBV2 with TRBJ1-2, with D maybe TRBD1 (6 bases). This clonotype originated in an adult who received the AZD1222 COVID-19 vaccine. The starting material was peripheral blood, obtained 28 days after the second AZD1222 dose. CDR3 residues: CASSDRQVSGYTF. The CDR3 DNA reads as TGTGCCAGCAGTGACCGACAGGTTTCTGGCTACACCTTC.